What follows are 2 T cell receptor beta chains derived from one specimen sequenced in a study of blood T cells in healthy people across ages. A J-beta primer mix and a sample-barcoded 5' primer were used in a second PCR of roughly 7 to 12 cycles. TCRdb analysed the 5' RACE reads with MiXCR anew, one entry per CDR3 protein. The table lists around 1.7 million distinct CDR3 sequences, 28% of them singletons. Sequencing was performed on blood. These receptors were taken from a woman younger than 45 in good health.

CDR3 coding DNA: TGTACCAGCAGCTTAGCAAGCGCCTACGAGCAGTACTTC. Translated, it gives CTSSLASAYEQYF. The genes are TRBV7-2 and TRBJ2-7; D is unclear. V was pared by 0 bases and J by 2 bases, with 5 bases between. CDR3 length: 13 residues. The V gene's germline CDR1 is SGHTA and CDR2 FQGNSA.

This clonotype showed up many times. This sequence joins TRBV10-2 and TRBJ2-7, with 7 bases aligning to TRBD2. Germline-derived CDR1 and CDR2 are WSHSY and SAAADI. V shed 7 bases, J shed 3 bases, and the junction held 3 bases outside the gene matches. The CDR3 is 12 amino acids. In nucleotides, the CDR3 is TGCGCCAGCACCGCTAGCGGCTACGAGCAGTACTTC. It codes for CASTASGYEQYF.